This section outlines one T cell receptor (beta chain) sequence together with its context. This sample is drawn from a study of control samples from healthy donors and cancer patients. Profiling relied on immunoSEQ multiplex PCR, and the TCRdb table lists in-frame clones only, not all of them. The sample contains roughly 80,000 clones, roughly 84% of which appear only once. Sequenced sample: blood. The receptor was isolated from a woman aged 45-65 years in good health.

CDR3 nucleotides: TGTGCCAGTAACAGAGGGGAACCGATCCTCCCCTATGGCTACACCTTC. It is translated as CASNRGEPILPYGYTF. The chain uses TRBV19 and TRBJ1-2; perhaps TRBD1 as D (5 bases). V was cut by 7 bases and J by 4 bases, with 22 bases left in between. The germline CDR1 and CDR2 sequences are LNHDA and SQIVND (reference sequence). The CDR3 spans 16 residues.